A selection of T cell receptor beta chains follows, all from one sample in a study of T cells expressing NK-cell markers. For each CDR3 protein, TCRdb gives one entry from its re-call of the 5' RACE reads, without DNA. Its clone listing holds a few hundred thousand distinct CDR3 sequences. Input material: blood T cells: a sorted CD56 or NKG2C T cell subset, CD4+ or CD8+ T cells, or bulk PBMC T cells (not recorded which). These receptor sequences come from a man between 18 and 29 years old in good health. CDR3s include the opening cysteine and the closing phenylalanine or tryptophan. Each record gives: V gene, J gene, CDR3 protein.

>TRBV20-1|TRBJ2-7
CSATKGRPLAEQYF
>TRBV6-5|TRBJ2-3
CASSYGGSLDTQYF
>TRBV29-1|TRBJ2-5
CSVGGGETQETQYF
>TRBV5-1|TRBJ2-2
CASSLSGTGELFF
>TRBV20-1|TRBJ2-3
CSATSGLSTDTQYF
>TRBV18|TRBJ2-1
CASSRTRANNNEQFF
>TRBV7-2|TRBJ2-1
CASSQVGSLGGNEQFF
>TRBV7-9|TRBJ2-7
CASSLGGEREQYF
>TRBV12-3/TRBV12-4|TRBJ2-3
CASSPFGGRVADTQYF
>TRBV12-3/TRBV12-4|TRBJ1-6
CASMGGPGKSPLHF
>TRBV3-1|TRBJ2-5
CASSRQDTHSFQETQYF
>TRBV7-2|TRBJ2-7
CASSLGFGGEQYF
>TRBV29-1|TRBJ2-1
CSVVPLAGGINEQFF
>TRBV7-2|TRBJ2-5
CASSFQGWETQYF
>TRBV24-1|TRBJ2-1
CATSDWVPGTGYNEQFF
>TRBV5-1|TRBJ2-2
CASSLTGRAANTGELFF
>TRBV6-5|TRBJ2-3
CASSYGAGDYTQYF
>TRBV12-3/TRBV12-4|TRBJ2-1
CASRLAGGNNEQFF
>TRBV7-2|TRBJ1-2
CASSLRVLAGGHYGYTF
>TRBV20-1|TRBJ2-7
CSATQTGTGVYEQYF
>TRBV6-5|TRBJ1-1
CASTTTQGYTEAFF
>TRBV5-1|TRBJ2-3
CASSFEGMSADTQYF
>TRBV18|TRBJ2-3
CASSPPGLAGDTQYF
>TRBV28|TRBJ2-1
CASSPASGRNEQFF
>TRBV12-3/TRBV12-4|TRBJ1-2
CASSYRGRGVPRYTF
>TRBV20-1|TRBJ2-3
CSASERASGVGMEYF
>TRBV30|TRBJ2-5
CAWDRAGRKTQYF
>TRBV6-2/TRBV6-3|TRBJ2-2
CASSIWGTSGTGELFF
>TRBV29-1|TRBJ1-2
CSVERGNYGYTF
>TRBV10-3|TRBJ2-3
CAISEGPIVQYF
>TRBV5-6|TRBJ2-1
CASSLYGTSGRNNEQFF
>TRBV5-1|TRBJ1-5
CASSPTGPHSNQPQHF
>TRBV5-5|TRBJ2-7
CASSSTQGTYYEQYF
>TRBV6-1|TRBJ1-1
CASSRGDRDTEAFF
>TRBV29-1|TRBJ2-1
CSVRSLAPNEQFF
>TRBV25-1|TRBJ1-2
CASSEYSSDGTKGYTF
>TRBV27|TRBJ2-5
CASSPRPDLRETQYF
>TRBV12-3/TRBV12-4|TRBJ2-5
CASSLSGRVLQETQYF
>TRBV7-8|TRBJ1-1
CASSLFSRGLATEAFF
>TRBV27|TRBJ2-7
CASSFAGSYEQYF
>TRBV12-3/TRBV12-4|TRBJ1-6
CASSNRLTGQVSPLHF
>TRBV5-1|TRBJ2-3
CASSPPQGGTDTQYF
>TRBV20-1|TRBJ2-3
CSARLAGGPDTQYF
>TRBV15|TRBJ1-1
CATSIDLQGNTEAFF
>TRBV20-1|TRBJ2-5
CSKSFGETQYF
>TRBV11-1|TRBJ2-6
CASSLTGTGLSGANVLTF
>TRBV7-9|TRBJ1-5
CASSFSGLSNQPQHF
>TRBV2|TRBJ1-5
CASRGNSGQPQHF